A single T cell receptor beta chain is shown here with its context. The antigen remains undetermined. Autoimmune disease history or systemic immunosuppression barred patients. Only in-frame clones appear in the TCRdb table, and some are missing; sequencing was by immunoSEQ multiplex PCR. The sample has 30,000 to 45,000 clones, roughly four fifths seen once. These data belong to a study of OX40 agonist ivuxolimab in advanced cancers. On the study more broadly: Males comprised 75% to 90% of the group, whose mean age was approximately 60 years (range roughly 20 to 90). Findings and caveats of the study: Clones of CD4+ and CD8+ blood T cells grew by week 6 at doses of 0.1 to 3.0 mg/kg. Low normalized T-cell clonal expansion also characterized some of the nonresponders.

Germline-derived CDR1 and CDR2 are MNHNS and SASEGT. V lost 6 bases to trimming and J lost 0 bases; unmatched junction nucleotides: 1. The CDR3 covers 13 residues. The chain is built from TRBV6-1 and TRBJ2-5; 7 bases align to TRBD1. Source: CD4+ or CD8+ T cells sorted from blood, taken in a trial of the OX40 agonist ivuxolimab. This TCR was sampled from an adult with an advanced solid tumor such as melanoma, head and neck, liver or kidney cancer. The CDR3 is CASRGQNQETQYF. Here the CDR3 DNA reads TGTGCCAGCAGGGGACAGAACCAAGAGACCCAGTACTTC.